The entry below describes one TCR beta chain. The sample is drawn from a study of shared clonotypes between healthy human individuals. At deep level, the assay was performed. This table comes from immunoSEQ multiplex PCR, and its TCRdb copy is limited to in-frame clones, with some not included. The sample holds approximately 480,000 clones, 60% to 80% seen once. V lost 6 bases and J 6 bases, leaving 15 bases between the germline ends. Germline V lookup: CDR1 SNHLY, CDR2 FYNNEI. This CDR3 comprises 14 residues. The clonotype was recovered from a woman aged 40-49 years in good health. Some clones in this sample may be carry-over from other donors' samples. The V and J genes are TRBV2 and TRBJ2-4; D assignment may be TRBD1 or TRBD2 (5 bases each). The specimen was PBMCs. DNA for the CDR3: TGTGCCAGCAGGGCCGGGACGGACTTAAACATTCAGTACTTC. As protein: CASRAGTDLNIQYF.